This entry lists 6 T cell receptor beta chains sequenced from one sample in a study of T cells in localized non-small cell lung cancer. Some clones are missing from TCRdb's copy, which holds only in-frame ones; the method was immunoSEQ multiplex PCR. The sample shows more than 100,000 clones, approximately 88% of them seen only once. The source was peripheral blood, collected before any cancer treatment. Receptors originate from a female donor aged 60 or older with stage I lung adenocarcinoma.

This rearrangement joins TRBV6-6 to TRBJ1-1, with D tentatively TRBD1 (6 bases). The V and J ends lost 6 bases and 7 bases respectively, with 9 bases between them. CDR1 and CDR2 (germline): MNHNY, SVGAGI (reference sequence). This CDR3 comprises 11 residues. The CDR3, as DNA: TGTGCCAGCAGCCAGGGGAGTGAAGCTTTCTTT. Translating it yields CASSQGSEAFF.

As to this clone: One end of the junction does not line up with germline, which may come from a read error. The rearrangement joins TRBV6-1 to TRBJ2-2; 7 nucleotides agree with TRBD2. The V gene's germline CDR1 is MNHNS and CDR2 SASEGT. CDR3 length: 18 amino acids. The CDR3 DNA sequence: TGTGCCAGCAGCGAAGCCACGGGAGGACCGGCCGTAGCCGGGGAGCTGTTTTTT. Protein product: CASSEATGGPAVAGELFF.

J is TRBJ2-7 and V is TRBV27; 7 nucleotides line up with TRBD1. The CDR3 runs to 15 residues. V trimming: 3 bases; J trimming: 4 bases; junction bases outside the gene matches: 9. The germline V gene has CDR1 MNHEY and CDR2 SMNVEV (reference sequence). The CDR3 loop reads CASSLGRGRFYEQYF. In DNA, the CDR3 is TGTGCCAGCAGTTTGGGCAGGGGGAGATTTTACGAGCAGTACTTC.

J is TRBJ2-2 and V is TRBV19; TRBD2 matches 14 bases. CDR3 length equals 16 residues. Germline loops: CDR1 LNHDA, CDR2 SQIVND (reference sequence). Trimming took 4 bases from V and 8 from J; bases not matched to a gene: 6. CDR3 coding DNA: TGTGCCAGTAGTAGACAGACTAGCGGGAGGGCAGGGGAGCTGTTTTTT. Amino acids: CASSRQTSGRAGELFF.

V gene TRBV2 combines with J gene TRBJ2-5; D call uncertain. Germline loops: CDR1 SNHLY, CDR2 FYNNEI. With 3 bases removed from V and 4 bases from J, the gap between germline ends came to 9 bases. CDR3 length: 13 amino acids. The CDR3 sequence is CASSDLEGETQYF. The DNA for the CDR3 is TGTGCCAGCAGTGACCTAGAAGGAGAGACCCAGTACTTC.

J is TRBJ2-2 and V is TRBV11-3; no firm D call. This CDR3 has 18 amino acids. V was clipped by 2 bases and J by 3 bases, with 19 bases between them. Germline values: CDR1 SGHNT, CDR2 YENEEA. DNA for the CDR3: TGTGCCAGCAGCTTATTAGACTTTATGAGGCAGCACACCGGGGAGCTGTTTTTT. Translating it yields CASSLLDFMRQHTGELFF.